The rows below give T cell receptor beta chains drawn from one sample of a study of blood T cell repertoires in COVID-19. Produced via immunoSEQ multiplex PCR; TCRdb's table is partial and in-frame only. The data contain some 94,000 clones, over 70% of them singletons. Material: peripheral blood. The receptors originated from a human donor in a cohort sampled during active COVID-19. CDR3s include the opening cysteine and the closing phenylalanine or tryptophan. D genes are given only for firm matches.

TRBJ2-3 - TRBV28 TGTGCCAGCATACCCCAGGGTGGCACAGATACGCAGTATTTT CASIPQGGTDTQYF
TRBJ1-2 TRBD1 TRBV12-3/TRBV12-4 TGTGCCAGCAGGCCCCGGACAGGGAATGGCTACACCTTC CASRPRTGNGYTF
TRBJ1-6 - TRBV11-2 TGTGCCCGCGCGGGGGGTTGGGGGGGCTATAATTCACCCCTCCACTTT CARAGGWGGYNSPLHF
TRBJ2-1 TRBD2 TRBV30 TGTGCCTGGATTACCCGGGGGGACAATGAGCAGTTCTTC CAWITRGDNEQFF
TRBJ2-7 - TRBV7-9 TGTGCCAGCAGCTCACAGGGTTACGAGCAGTACTTC CASSSQGYEQYF
TRBJ1-1 - TRBV28 TGTGCCAGCATCTCTGGGGGGGGCACTGAAGCTTTCTTT CASISGGGTEAFF
TRBJ2-3 TRBD2 TRBV28 TGTGCCAGCAGTTTCCCGGGACTAGCGAACACAGATACGCAGTATTTT CASSFPGLANTDTQYF
TRBJ2-6 - TRBV5-1 TGCGCCAGCAGCTTGGCAGGGAAGTCTACTGGGGCCAACGTCCTGACTTTC CASSLAGKSTGANVLTF
TRBJ2-7 TRBD1 TRBV28 TGTGCCAGCGGGACAGGGGTGTACGAGCAGTACTTC CASGTGVYEQYF
TRBJ2-2 TRBD2 TRBV7-6 TGTGCCAGCAGCTTGACTAGCGGGAGGGCCAACACCGGGGAGCTGTTTTTT CASSLTSGRANTGELFF
TRBJ1-5 - TRBV7-9 TGTGCCAGCAGCTTAGGAGCAGGGGGCAATCAGCCCCAGCATTTT CASSLGAGGNQPQHF
TRBJ2-3 TRBD1 TRBV7-9 TGTGCCAGCAGCCCGAGGCGACAGGGGATCTTCACAGATACGCAGTATTTT CASSPRRQGIFTDTQYF
TRBJ2-1 TRBD2 TRBV6-2/TRBV6-3 TGTGCCAGCAGTGCTAGCGGGATGGGATCCTACAATGAGCAGTTCTTC CASSASGMGSYNEQFF
TRBJ2-3 TRBD2 TRBV6-5 TGTGCCAGCAGTTACTCGATTGCGGGAGTATCAGATACGCAGTATTTT CASSYSIAGVSDTQYF
TRBJ2-7 - TRBV28 TGTGCCAGCAGTTTAGGCACCTACGAGCAGTACTTC CASSLGTYEQYF
TRBJ1-4 - TRBV19 TGTGCCAGTACCCCCTACCGAGGGTCTAATGAAAAACTGTTTTTT CASTPYRGSNEKLFF
TRBJ2-1 TRBD2 TRBV11-2 TGTGCCAGCAGCTCCGGGACTAGCGGGATGGATGAGCAGTTCTTC CASSSGTSGMDEQFF
TRBJ2-7 - TRBV2 TGTGCCAGCAGTTCAACAGGGTACGAGCAGTACTTC CASSSTGYEQYF
TRBJ2-1 - TRBV7-2 TGTGCCAGCAGCCAGACTACCCGGCTGAATAATGAGCAGTTCTTC CASSQTTRLNNEQFF
TRBJ2-1 - TRBV24-1 TGTGCCACCAGTGATTCCCAGGATCTCTACAATGAGCAGTTCTTC CATSDSQDLYNEQFF
TRBJ1-2 TRBD1 TRBV4-1 TGCGCCAGCAGCCAACAGACGACAGGGGGCTATGGCTACACCTTC CASSQQTTGGYGYTF
TRBJ1-3 - TRBV16 TGTGCCAGCAGCCAATGGGTCCGGGATCTGAGCTCTGGAAACACCATATATTTT CASSQWVRDLSSGNTIYF
TRBJ2-7 TRBD1 TRBV6-6 TGTGCCAGCAGCAACCTGGACAGGTCCTACTTC CASSNLDRSYF
TRBJ2-5 TRBD2 TRBV28 TGTGCCAGCAGTTTTGGGCGGGAGGCTGGAGGAGAGACCCAGTACTTC CASSFGREAGGETQYF
TRBJ2-2 TRBD2 TRBV7-8 TGTGCCAGCAGCTTATACCTCGGGACTAGCGGGAACACCGGGGAGCTGTTTTTT CASSLYLGTSGNTGELFF
TRBJ2-1 TRBD2 TRBV7-9 TGTGCCAGCAGCCCCTTAGCGGGAGGCTACAATGAGCAGTTCTTC CASSPLAGGYNEQFF
TRBJ2-1 TRBD2 TRBV10-2 TGCGCCAGCCCCGGGGGGTCCTACAATGAGCAGTTCTTC CASPGGSYNEQFF
TRBJ1-1 - TRBV6-1 TGTGCCAGCAGTGAAACGGGCACTGAAGCTTTCTTT CASSETGTEAFF
TRBJ1-4 - TRBV14 TGTGCCAGCACCTCCACCCGGGACACGCGGGAAAAACTGTTTTTT CASTSTRDTREKLFF
TRBJ1-1 - TRBV6-5 TGTGCCAGCACAAACGGGGACACTGAAGCTTTCTTT CASTNGDTEAFF
TRBJ2-7 TRBD1 TRBV27 TGTGCCAGCAGTTTGGGGACAGGGGTCAAGCTTTCCTACGAGCAGTACTTC CASSLGTGVKLSYEQYF